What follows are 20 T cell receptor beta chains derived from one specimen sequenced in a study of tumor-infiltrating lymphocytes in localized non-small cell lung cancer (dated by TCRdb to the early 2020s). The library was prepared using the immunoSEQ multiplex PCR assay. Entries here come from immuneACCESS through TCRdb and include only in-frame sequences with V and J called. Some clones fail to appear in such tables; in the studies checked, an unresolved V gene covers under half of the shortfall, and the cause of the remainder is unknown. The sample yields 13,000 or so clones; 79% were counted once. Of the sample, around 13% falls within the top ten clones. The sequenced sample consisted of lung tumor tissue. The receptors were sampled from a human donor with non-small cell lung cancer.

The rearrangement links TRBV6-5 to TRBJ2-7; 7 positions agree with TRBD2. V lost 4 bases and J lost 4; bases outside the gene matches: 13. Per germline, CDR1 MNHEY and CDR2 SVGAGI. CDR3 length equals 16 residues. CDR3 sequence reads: CASSSYSGHSQYEQYF. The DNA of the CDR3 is TGTGCCAGCAGTTCATATAGCGGGCACTCCCAATACGAGCAGTACTTC.

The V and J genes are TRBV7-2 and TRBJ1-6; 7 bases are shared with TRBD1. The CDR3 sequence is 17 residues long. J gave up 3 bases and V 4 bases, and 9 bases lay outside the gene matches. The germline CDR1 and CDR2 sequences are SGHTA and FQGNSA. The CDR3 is CASSYQSTGNYNSPLHF. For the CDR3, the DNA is TGTGCCAGCAGCTACCAATCGACAGGGAACTATAATTCACCCCTCCACTTT.

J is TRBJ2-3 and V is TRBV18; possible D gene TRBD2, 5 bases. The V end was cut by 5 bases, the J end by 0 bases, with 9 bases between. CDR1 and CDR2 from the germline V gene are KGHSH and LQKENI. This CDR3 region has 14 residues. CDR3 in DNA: TGTGCCAGCTCAGGTGGACTCAGCACAGATACGCAGTATTTT. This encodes CASSGGLSTDTQYF.

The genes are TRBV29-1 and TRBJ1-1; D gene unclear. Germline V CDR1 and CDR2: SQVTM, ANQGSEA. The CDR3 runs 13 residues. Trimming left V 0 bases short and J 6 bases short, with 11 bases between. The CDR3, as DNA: TGCAGCGTTGAAGATCGGAGGAGATCTGAAGCTTTCTTT. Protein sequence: CSVEDRRRSEAFF.

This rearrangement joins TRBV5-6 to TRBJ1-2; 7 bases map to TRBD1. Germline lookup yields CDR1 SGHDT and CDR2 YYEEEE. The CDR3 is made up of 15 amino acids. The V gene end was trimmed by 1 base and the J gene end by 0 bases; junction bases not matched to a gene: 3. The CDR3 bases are TGTGCCAGCAGCTTGCCGGGACAGACTAACTATGGCTACACCTTC. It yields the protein CASSLPGQTNYGYTF.

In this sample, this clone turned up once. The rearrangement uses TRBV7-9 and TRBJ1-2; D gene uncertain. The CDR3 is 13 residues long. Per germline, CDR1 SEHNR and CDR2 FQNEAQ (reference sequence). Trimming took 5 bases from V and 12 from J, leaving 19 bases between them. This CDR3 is CASSRIDRSQHTF. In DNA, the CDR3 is TGTGCCAGCAGCCGTATAGACCGGTCGCAACACACCTTC.

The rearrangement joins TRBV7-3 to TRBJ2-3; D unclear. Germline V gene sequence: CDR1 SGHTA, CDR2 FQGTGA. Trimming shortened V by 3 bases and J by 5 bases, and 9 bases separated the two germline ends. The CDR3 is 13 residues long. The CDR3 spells CASSFSKGDTQYF. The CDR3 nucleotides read TGTGCCAGCAGCTTTTCCAAGGGAGATACGCAGTATTTT.

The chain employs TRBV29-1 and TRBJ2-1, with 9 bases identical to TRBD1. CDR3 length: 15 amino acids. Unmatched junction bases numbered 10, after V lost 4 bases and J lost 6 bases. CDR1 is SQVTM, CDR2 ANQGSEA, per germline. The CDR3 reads CSVVGDRDKVNEQFF. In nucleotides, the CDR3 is TGCAGCGTTGTGGGGGACAGGGACAAGGTCAATGAGCAGTTCTTC.

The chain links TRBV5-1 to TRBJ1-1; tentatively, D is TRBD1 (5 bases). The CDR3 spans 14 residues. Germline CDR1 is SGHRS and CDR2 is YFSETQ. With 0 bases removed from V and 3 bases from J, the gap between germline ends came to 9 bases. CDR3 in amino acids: CASSLAGGYTEAFF. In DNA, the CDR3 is TGCGCCAGCAGCTTGGCCGGGGGGTACACTGAAGCTTTCTTT.

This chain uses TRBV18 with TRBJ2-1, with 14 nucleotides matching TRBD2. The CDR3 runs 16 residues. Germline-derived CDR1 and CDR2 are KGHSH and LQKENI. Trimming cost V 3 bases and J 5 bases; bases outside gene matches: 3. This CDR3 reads CASSPVGLAGDNEQFF. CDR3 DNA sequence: TGTGCCAGCTCACCCGTGGGACTAGCGGGGGACAATGAGCAGTTCTTC.

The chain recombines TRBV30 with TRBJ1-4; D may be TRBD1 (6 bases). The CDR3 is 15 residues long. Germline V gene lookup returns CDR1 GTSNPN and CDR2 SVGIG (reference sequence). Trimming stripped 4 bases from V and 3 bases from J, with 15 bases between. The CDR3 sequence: CAWTREGTSNEKLFF. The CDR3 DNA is TGTGCCTGGACCAGGGAGGGGACATCTAATGAAAAACTGTTTTTT. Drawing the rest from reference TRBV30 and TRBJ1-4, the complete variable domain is SQTIHQWPATLVQPVGSPLSLECTVEGTSNPNLYWYRQAAGRGLQLLFYSVGIGQISSEVPQNLSASRPQDRQFILSSKKLLLSDSGFYLCAWTREGTSNEKLFFGSGTQLSVL.

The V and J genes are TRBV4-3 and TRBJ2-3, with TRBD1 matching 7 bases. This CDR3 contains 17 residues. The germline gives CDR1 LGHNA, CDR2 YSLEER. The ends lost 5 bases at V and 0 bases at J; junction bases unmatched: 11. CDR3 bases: TGCGCCAGCAGCAAAGCCAGACAGGGCCTGAGCACAGATACGCAGTATTTT. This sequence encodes CASSKARQGLSTDTQYF.

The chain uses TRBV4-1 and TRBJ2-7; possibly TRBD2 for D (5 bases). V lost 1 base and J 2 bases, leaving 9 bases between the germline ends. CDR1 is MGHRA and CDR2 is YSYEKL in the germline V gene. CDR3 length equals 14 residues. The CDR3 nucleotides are TGCGCCAGCAGCCAAGTAGCGCAGGCCTACGAGCAGTACTTC. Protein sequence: CASSQVAQAYEQYF.

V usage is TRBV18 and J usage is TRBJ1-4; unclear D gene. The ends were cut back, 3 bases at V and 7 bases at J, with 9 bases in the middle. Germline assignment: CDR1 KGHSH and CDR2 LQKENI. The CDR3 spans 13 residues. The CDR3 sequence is CASSPTGSEKLFF. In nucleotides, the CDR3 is TGTGCCAGCTCACCGACGGGAAGTGAAAAACTGTTTTTT.

CDR3 in DNA: TGTGCCAGCAGCGGGGGGGTAATCCGCACAGATACGCAGTATTTT. It codes for CASSGGVIRTDTQYF. This chain joins TRBV5-6 and TRBJ2-3; 7 bases are a match to TRBD2. The germline CDR1 and CDR2 sequences are SGHDT and YYEEEE. This CDR3 has 15 residues. With V trimmed by 4 bases and J by 1 base, 6 bases remained unmatched.

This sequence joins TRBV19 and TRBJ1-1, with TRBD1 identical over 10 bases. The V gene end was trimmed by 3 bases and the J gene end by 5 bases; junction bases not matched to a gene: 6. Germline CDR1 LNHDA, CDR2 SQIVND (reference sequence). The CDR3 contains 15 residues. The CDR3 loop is CASSMRGQGNTEAFF. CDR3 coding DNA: TGTGCCAGTAGTATGAGGGGACAGGGGAATACTGAAGCTTTCTTT.

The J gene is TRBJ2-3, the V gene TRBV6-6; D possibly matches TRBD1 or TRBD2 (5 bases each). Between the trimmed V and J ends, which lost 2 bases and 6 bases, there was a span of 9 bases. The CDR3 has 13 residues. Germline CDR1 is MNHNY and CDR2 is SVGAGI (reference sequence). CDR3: CASSYEGSDTQYF. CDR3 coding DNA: TGTGCCAGCAGTTACGAGGGGTCGGATACGCAGTATTTT.

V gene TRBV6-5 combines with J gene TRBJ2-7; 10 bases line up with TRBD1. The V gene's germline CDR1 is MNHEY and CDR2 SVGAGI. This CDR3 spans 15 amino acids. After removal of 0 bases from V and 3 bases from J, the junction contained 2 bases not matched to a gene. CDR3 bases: TGTGCCAGCAGTTACTCGTGGACAGGGGGCTACGAGCAGTACTTC. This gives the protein CASSYSWTGGYEQYF.

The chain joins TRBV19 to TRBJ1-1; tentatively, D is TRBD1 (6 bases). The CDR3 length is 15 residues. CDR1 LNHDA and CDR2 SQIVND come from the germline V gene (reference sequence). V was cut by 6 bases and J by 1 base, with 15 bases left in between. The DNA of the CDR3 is TGTGCCAGTAGCAACCACAGGGTGGGGAACACTGAAGCTTTCTTT. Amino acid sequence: CASSNHRVGNTEAFF.

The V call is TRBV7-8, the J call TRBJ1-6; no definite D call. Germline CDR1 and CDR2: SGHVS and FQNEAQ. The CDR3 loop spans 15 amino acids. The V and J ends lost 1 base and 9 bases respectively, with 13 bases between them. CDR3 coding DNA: TGTGCCAGCAGCTTAGTCGGGATCTTAGGTTCACCCCTCCACTTT. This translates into CASSLVGILGSPLHF.